This TCR beta chain derives from a study of cytomegalovirus exposure and HLA in healthy donors. General study findings and limits: Common viral pathogens seemed, in a later analysis, to connect with several of the most significant clusters. Later work found that TCR association rates differed between HLA loci; DRB1 had the most and HLA-C the fewest. Researchers counted around 180 TCR beta chains as cytomegalovirus-associated. Per a later analysis, HLA-associated TCR beta chains showed more clonal expansion than other, equally common TCR beta chains.

13 Jbeta primers and 60 Vbeta primers were used for the PCR. Using immunoSEQ multiplex PCR, the repertoire was profiled, and TCRdb retains in-frame clones only, with some absent. The table lists about 82,000 clones, about 9.4% of them singletons. Germline CDR1 and CDR2: MNHEY and SVGAGI. The CDR3 totals 15 residues. J was trimmed by 0 bases and V by 10 bases; bases with no gene match: 7. About this clone: As yet, its antigen is unknown.

Material: PBMCs. The rearrangement uses TRBV6-5 and TRBJ2-1, with 9 bases aligning to TRBD2. The receptor's source is a man between 60 and 75 years old in good health and CMV-seropositive. CDR3 in amino acids: CATGLAGLSYNEQFF. CDR3 sequence (DNA): TGTGCCACTGGGCTAGCGGGGCTCTCCTACAATGAGCAGTTCTTC.